These T cell receptor beta chains were read from a single sample in a study of T-cell memory formation after mild COVID-19. TCRdb itself ran the 5' RACE reads through MiXCR, one entry per CDR3 protein. The table lists over 350,000 distinct CDR3 sequences, 24% of them singletons, with 8.8% in the top ten. Sequenced: PBMCs or a T cell subset sorted from them (not recorded which). The receptors stem from an adult woman who had mild COVID-19 (a few samples of this study predate the infection). Cell type and time point are not known. Both conserved end residues are part of each CDR3. The D gene is left open where the match is weak. Rows may omit the clone size; those that give it use once, few, many or a size class.

j_call	v_call	d_call	clone_size	cdr3_aa	cdr3_nt
TRBJ1-3	TRBV2	NA	NA	CASSAGTSSGNTIYF	TGTGCCAGCAGTGCCGGGACTAGCTCTGGAAACACCATATATTTT
TRBJ1-1	TRBV7-8	NA	many	CASSPRTLLMGTEAFF	TGTGCCAGCAGTCCCCGAACTCTTTTAATGGGAACTGAAGCTTTCTTT
TRBJ2-2	TRBV7-3	NA	NA	CASSGSDKTGELFF	TGTGCCAGCTCCGGTTCGGATAAAACCGGGGAGCTGTTTTTT
TRBJ1-3	TRBV4-1	NA	few	CASSQDEGELAGNTIYF	TGCGCCAGCAGCCAAGATGAAGGGGAACTCGCTGGAAACACCATATATTTT
TRBJ2-1	TRBV30	TRBD1	NA	CAWATSRGRQFF	TGTGCCTGGGCAACATCCAGGGGGCGCCAGTTCTTC
TRBJ2-7	TRBV18	TRBD1	NA	CASSRGTGADEQYF	TGTGCCAGCTCACGGGGGACAGGGGCGGACGAGCAGTACTTC
TRBJ2-7	TRBV30	NA	few	CAWSERLRLYEQYF	TGTGCCTGGAGTGAAAGACTGAGACTCTACGAGCAGTACTTC
TRBJ2-5	TRBV5-6	TRBD2	NA	CASRKGLAQETQYF	TGTGCCAGTAGGAAAGGACTAGCTCAAGAGACCCAGTACTTC
TRBJ2-5	TRBV4-2	NA	NA	CASSAKGEAQETQYF	TGTGCCAGCAGCGCTAAGGGGGAGGCCCAAGAGACCCAGTACTTC
TRBJ2-2	TRBV19	TRBD2	NA	CASSRRASGGPNTGELFF	TGTGCCAGTAGCCGGAGGGCTAGCGGGGGGCCCAACACCGGGGAGCTGTTTTTT
TRBJ2-5	TRBV18	NA	NA	CASSPRDTGQQPWETQYF	TGTGCCAGCTCACCCCGGGACACTGGCCAGCAGCCTTGGGAGACCCAGTACTTC
TRBJ2-1	TRBV5-1	NA	few	CASSLVGTGGNEQFF	TGCGCCAGCAGCTTGGTCGGGACGGGTGGGAATGAGCAGTTCTTC
TRBJ2-3	TRBV6-5	TRBD2	few	CASSPDLLAGLTDTQYF	TGTGCCAGCAGTCCCGACCTTCTAGCGGGGCTCACAGATACGCAGTATTTT
TRBJ1-4	TRBV5-1	TRBD1	NA	CASSMGTVNEKLFF	TGCGCCAGCAGCATGGGGACAGTTAATGAAAAACTGTTTTTT
TRBJ2-3	TRBV20-1	TRBD2	few	CSARTRGAHAPQYF	TGCAGTGCTAGAACGCGGGGGGCCCACGCTCCGCAGTATTTT
TRBJ1-1	TRBV7-2	TRBD1	NA	CASSQRTGVWNTEAFF	TGTGCCAGCAGCCAAAGGACAGGGGTATGGAACACTGAAGCTTTCTTT
TRBJ2-3	TRBV6-5	NA	NA	CASSYGTLTDTQYF	TGTGCCAGCAGTTATGGGACTCTCACAGATACGCAGTATTTT
TRBJ2-5	TRBV18	TRBD1	NA	CASSPVSTGEQTQYF	TGTGCCAGCTCACCGGTGAGCACAGGGGAACAGACCCAGTACTTC
TRBJ1-2	TRBV27	TRBD1	NA	CASSFQGAPGDGYTF	TGTGCCAGCAGTTTCCAGGGGGCGCCTGGGGATGGCTACACCTTC
TRBJ2-3	TRBV7-2	NA	few	CASSSLGSGSTDTQYF	TGTGCCAGCAGCTCCCTGGGGAGCGGTAGCACAGATACGCAGTATTTT
TRBJ2-3	TRBV7-6	NA	few	CASSFRGGVAGTDTQYF	TGTGCCAGCAGCTTCCGGGGTGGGGTAGCGGGCACAGATACGCAGTATTTT
TRBJ2-5	TRBV5-8	NA	NA	CASSLVTTPGTQYF	TGTGCCAGCAGCTTGGTTACTACTCCAGGGACCCAGTACTTC
TRBJ2-5	TRBV5-1	NA	NA	CASSPRNSQETQYF	TGCGCCAGCAGCCCAAGGAATTCCCAAGAGACCCAGTACTTC
TRBJ2-3	TRBV20-1	TRBD2	few	CSARGTLAGVDTQYF	TGCAGTGCTAGAGGAACCCTAGCGGGAGTTGATACGCAGTATTTT
TRBJ2-3	TRBV2	TRBD2	NA	CATGGGPPDTQYF	TGTGCCACCGGGGGGGGCCCCCCAGATACGCAGTATTTT
TRBJ2-3	TRBV7-9	TRBD1	few	CASEGASQYF	TGTGCCAGCGAGGGGGCCTCGCAGTATTTT
TRBJ2-1	TRBV12-3/TRBV12-4	TRBD1	few	CASNGGQGVRNEQFF	TGTGCCAGCAACGGGGGACAGGGGGTGAGGAATGAGCAGTTCTTC
TRBJ2-3	TRBV20-1	NA	many	CSADGGLLDGTDTQYF	TGCAGTGCCGACGGGGGGCTACTCGACGGCACAGATACGCAGTATTTT
TRBJ1-2	TRBV19	NA	NA	CASSITLGGFGYTF	TGTGCCAGTAGTATCACTCTTGGCGGGTTCGGCTACACCTTC
TRBJ1-1	TRBV9	TRBD1	NA	CASSPLEDRVGAFF	TGTGCCAGCAGCCCCTTGGAGGACAGGGTGGGAGCTTTCTTT
TRBJ2-3	TRBV20-1	NA	NA	CSARAGHTDTQYF	TGCAGTGCTAGGGCGGGCCACACAGATACGCAGTATTTT
TRBJ2-3	TRBV7-6	TRBD2	few	CASSLVTSAGGPTDTQYF	TGTGCCAGCAGCTTAGTGACCTCGGCGGGGGGGCCGACAGATACGCAGTATTTT
TRBJ1-4	TRBV2	TRBD1	NA	CASSFRGLSNEKLFF	TGTGCCAGCAGTTTCAGGGGGCTGTCTAATGAAAAACTGTTTTTT
TRBJ2-7	TRBV7-2	NA	few	CASSRGSGRYEQYF	TGTGCCAGCAGCAGAGGTTCGGGACGCTACGAGCAGTACTTC
TRBJ1-2	TRBV7-9	NA	few	CASSPLVGEYGYTF	TGTGCCAGCAGCCCTTTAGTGGGGGAGTATGGCTACACCTTC
TRBJ2-7	TRBV7-6	NA	few	CASSVSLEHRVHEQYF	TGTGCCAGCAGCGTTTCGCTAGAACACAGGGTCCACGAGCAGTACTTC